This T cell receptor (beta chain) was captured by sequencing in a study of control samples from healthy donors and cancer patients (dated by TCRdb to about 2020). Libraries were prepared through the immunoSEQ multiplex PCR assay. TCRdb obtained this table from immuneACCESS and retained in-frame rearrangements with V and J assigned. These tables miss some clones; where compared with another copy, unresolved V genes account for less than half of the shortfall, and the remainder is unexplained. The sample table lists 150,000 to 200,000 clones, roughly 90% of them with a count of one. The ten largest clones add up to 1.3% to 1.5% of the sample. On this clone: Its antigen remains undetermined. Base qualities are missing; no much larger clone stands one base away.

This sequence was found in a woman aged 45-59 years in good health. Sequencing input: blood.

This receptor carries the CDR3 CASSPGRSLTGELFF. At the DNA level, the sequence is TGTGCCAGCAGCCCCGGCCGTTCCCTGACCGGGGAGCTGTTTTTT. The V and J segments used are TRBV7-2 and TRBJ2-2; no D segment can be confidently identified. From a lookup of the germline V gene, CDR1 and CDR2 are SGHTA and FQGNSA. The CDR3 measures 15 amino acids from cysteine to phenylalanine. The DNA shown is the 45-base CDR3, in frame from base 1. V sheds 5 bases and J sheds 5 bases, leaving 15 bases between their ends.